This T cell receptor beta chain was found in a study of blood T cell repertoires in COVID-19. About the study: Acute-phase and convalescent COVID-19 samples originated in the United States, Italy and Spain. Nucleic acid was either cDNA or gDNA, and it came from T cells, B-cell-depleted T cells, or PBMCs.

Per the original data handling: Counts of nucleated cells, estimated from reference gene primer amplification, were obtained. The table came from immunoSEQ multiplex PCR; TCRdb's copy has only in-frame clones and leaves some out. V, J and clone size derive from that table, while D and trimming were established from the DNA sequence. The sample records about 280,000 clones, approximately 90% being singletons. Participant-given clinical history determined each cohort assignment. This TCR came from a woman in her twenties or thirties with acute COVID-19. The specimen was PBMCs or T cells enriched from blood (not recorded which).

The CDR3 here is CSASVPPGDEQFF. DNA of the CDR3: TGCAGTGCTAGTGTACCGCCCGGGGATGAGCAGTTCTTC. V usage is TRBV20-1 and J usage is TRBJ2-1; D might be TRBD2 (5 bases). This CDR3 has 13 residues. Germline CDR1 is DFQATT and CDR2 is SNEGSKA (reference sequence). V lost 3 bases to trimming and J lost 8 bases, with 14 bases between them.